This T cell receptor beta chain was captured in a study of T cells after yellow fever vaccination. Germline lookup yields CDR1 SGHRS and CDR2 YFSETQ. CDR3 length: 16 residues. V shed 2 bases and J shed 6 bases, with 21 bases lying between them. This clonotype was detected ten times or more. The target antigen is unknown. Study conclusions and caveats: Booster sampling recovered most clones from primary vaccination (96% CD4, around 90% CD8).

TCRdb itself ran the 5' RACE reads through MiXCR, one entry per CDR3 protein. The data contain about 300,000 distinct CDR3 sequences, 8.5% to 10% of them singletons. The source is a man younger than 35 who received the YFV17D yellow fever vaccine. The specimen comprised CD4+ T cells sorted from PBMCs, sampled 5 days after the yellow fever booster vaccination. The rearrangement joins TRBV5-1 to TRBJ2-7; TRBD1 is a possible D gene (6 bases). The CDR3: CASSFMGQGPRLEQYF. DNA for the CDR3: TGCGCCAGCAGCTTTATGGGGCAGGGGCCTCGTCTCGAGCAGTACTTC.